This T cell receptor beta chain was sequenced for a study of T-cell reconstitution after alpha-beta-depleted transplantation in children. Findings of the study overall: At day 60, the high TCRbeta diversity found in some patients originated from recipient T cells and thymic progenitors that had survived. In patients about two months after transplant, alpha-beta T cells reportedly arose from several hundred expanded graft clones. The authors attributed T-cell counts and diversity one year after transplant mostly to newly produced T cells.

Preparing the TCRbeta library involved the use of unique molecular identifiers. TCRdb fed the PCR reads into MiXCR, producing one record per CDR3 protein. The repertoire holds about 200,000 distinct CDR3 sequences, under 20% seen once, with around 45% in the top ten. Germline trimming cut 3 bases from V and 6 bases from J; bases unmatched to any gene: 5. Germline assignment: CDR1 SGHRS and CDR2 YFSETQ. The CDR3 extends over 14 amino acids. In this sample, this clonotype turned up a few times. Its antigen is as yet unknown. This clonotype was sampled from a male patient aged 2-15 years who had a stem cell transplant for acute lymphoblastic leukemia, so the T cells may come from the graft donor. This material consisted of PBMCs, mostly from graft donor cells, taken 360 days after TCRalphabeta/CD19-depleted stem cell transplant. The chain joins TRBV5-1 to TRBJ1-4; 7 positions match TRBD1. In DNA form, the CDR3 reads TGCGCCAGCAGCTCGGGACAGTTGGATGAAAAACTGTTTTTT. Its translation: CASSSGQLDEKLFF.